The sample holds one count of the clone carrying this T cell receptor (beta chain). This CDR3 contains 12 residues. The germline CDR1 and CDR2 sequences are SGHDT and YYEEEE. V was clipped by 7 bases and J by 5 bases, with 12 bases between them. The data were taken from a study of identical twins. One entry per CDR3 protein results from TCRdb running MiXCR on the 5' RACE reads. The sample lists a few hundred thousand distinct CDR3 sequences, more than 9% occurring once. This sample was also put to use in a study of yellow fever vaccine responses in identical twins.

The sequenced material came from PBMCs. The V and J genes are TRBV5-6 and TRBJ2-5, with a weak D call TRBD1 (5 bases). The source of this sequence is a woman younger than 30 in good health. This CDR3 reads CASRRVVETQYF. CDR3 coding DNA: TGTGCCAGCCGCAGGGTCGTGGAGACCCAGTACTTC.